This T cell receptor (beta chain) originates from a study of Ad26.COV2.S vaccination and SARS-CoV-2 variants. Overall study context: Ad26.COV2.S was injected intramuscularly once or twice, 56 days apart.

Documented treatment: 15 to 20 received Ad26.COV2.S at low or high dose, single or two shots; 5 received placebo; per-sample allocation not given. On day 63 after the first injection, vaccine and placebo recipients gave samples. The repertoire was sequenced with immunoSEQ multiplex PCR; TCRdb's copy has only in-frame clones and lacks some. This table has under 600,000 clones, about nine tenths appearing once. Germline CDR1 reads SGHVS; CDR2 reads FNYEAQ. V lost 1 base and J lost 8, with 11 bases in between. The CDR3 is 14 residues long. The sample was peripheral blood, taken in a trial of Ad26.COV2.S vaccine versus placebo. The chain couples TRBV7-6 to TRBJ2-2, with no clear D. This receptor was taken from a person aged 18-60 years who received the Ad26.COV2.S COVID-19 vaccine or a placebo. CDR3 in DNA: TGTGCCAGCAGCTTAGTAGGCCCCCCGGGGGAGCTGTTTTTT. Translation: CASSLVGPPGELFF.